One and the same sample provided the 22 T cell receptor beta chains below, sequenced in a study of blood T cell repertoires in COVID-19. Profiled with immunoSEQ multiplex PCR; TCRdb holds only in-frame clones, not every one. The data contain 250,000 to 350,000 clones, about nine tenths of them singletons. Sample: peripheral blood. The receptors here all came from a woman aged 55 to 70 with acute or convalescent COVID-19.

This chain links TRBV19 with TRBJ1-1; tentative D call: TRBD1 (5 bases). V lost 3 bases to trimming and J lost 2 bases, with 13 bases between them. Germline CDR1 is LNHDA and CDR2 is SQIVND (reference sequence). This CDR3 has 15 amino acids. The DNA for the CDR3 is TGTGCCAGTAGTATTGCAGGGTATTTAAACACTGAAGCTTTCTTT. As protein: CASSIAGYLNTEAFF.

This clone appeared once. The chain uses TRBV6-5 and TRBJ2-1; D perhaps matches TRBD2 (5 bases). Germline V lookup: CDR1 MNHEY, CDR2 SVGAGI. V was shortened by 10 bases and J by 0 bases, with 16 bases between the two germline ends. The CDR3 runs 15 residues. The CDR3 nucleotides are TGTGCCATACGCGCCGAGGGTAGCTCCTACAATGAGCAGTTCTTC. This translates into CAIRAEGSSYNEQFF.

The gene calls are TRBV5-4 and TRBJ2-4; tentative D call: TRBD1 (5 bases). The V gene's germline CDR1 is SGHNT and CDR2 YYREEE (reference sequence). Between the trimmed V and J ends, which lost 0 bases and 2 bases, there was a span of 6 bases. The CDR3 has 14 residues. The CDR3 loop reads CASSLAGSKNIQYF. CDR3 nucleotides: TGTGCCAGCAGCTTGGCAGGGTCCAAAAACATTCAGTACTTC.

This clone was detected once. This chain links TRBV3-1 (or the pseudogene TRBV3-2) with TRBJ1-2; 7 nucleotides line up with TRBD1. This CDR3 region has 14 residues. CDR1 is LGHDT and CDR2 is YNNKEL in the germline V gene (reference sequence). V was clipped by 5 bases and J by 4 bases; unmatched bases: 7. DNA for the CDR3: TGTGCCAGCAGCGACAGGGCTTTGGCCTATGGCTACACCTTC. Translated, it gives CASSDRALAYGYTF.

This clone is a singleton in its sample. One end of the junction varies from germline; a read error may be responsible. This rearrangement joins TRBV6-5 to TRBJ2-3; the D gene is possibly TRBD2 (5 bases). Germline V CDR1 and CDR2: MNHEY, SVGAGI. The CDR3 is 14 amino acids. CDR3 sequence: CASSYGASTDTQYF. The CDR3 DNA reads as TGTGCCAGCAGTTACGGTGCTAGCACCGATACGCAGTATTTT.

The chain recombines TRBV23-1 with TRBJ2-5, with 7 nucleotides matching TRBD1. TRBV23-1 is an ORF; its function is uncertain. The CDR3 loop spans 15 amino acids. V lost 6 bases and J lost 1; bases outside the gene matches: 8. CDR3 nucleotide sequence: TGCGCCAGCAGGAAGAGGAACAGGGGCCAAGAGACCCAGTACTTC. Translated, it gives CASRKRNRGQETQYF.

This chain's CDR3 is CARSLANCTSGRNQETQYF. The CDR3 DNA reads as TGTGCCAGAAGCTTGGCCAACTGTACTAGCGGGAGGAACCAAGAGACCCAGTACTTC. The chain combines TRBV5-3 with TRBJ2-5, with 12 bases lining up with TRBD2. TRBV5-3 is recorded as an ORF, its role being uncertain. The CDR3 spans 19 residues. With 0 bases clipped from V and 0 bases from J, the junction kept 9 bases outside the gene matches.

The genes are TRBV25-1 and TRBJ1-5; 8 bases match TRBD1. The V segment lost 3 bases and the J segment 6 bases; nucleotides outside the gene matches: 10. The CDR3 runs 16 residues. Germline V gives CDR1 MGHDK, CDR2 SYGVNS. This CDR3 is CASSEPGGVGVQPQHF. The CDR3 DNA sequence: TGTGCCAGCAGTGAGCCAGGGGGCGTCGGGGTTCAGCCCCAGCATTTT.

This clone was seen once. The chain recombines TRBV29-1 with TRBJ1-2, with 12 bases lining up with TRBD1. V lost 0 bases, J lost 5 bases, and 13 bases stayed unmatched. The CDR3 length is 18 residues. CDR1 and CDR2 (germline): SQVTM, ANQGSEA. CDR3 coding DNA: TGCAGCGTTGAAGATTGGGGACAGGGGGCGGAAGGGTTTTATGGCTACACCTTC. Encoded protein: CSVEDWGQGAEGFYGYTF.

The J gene is TRBJ2-1, the V gene TRBV5-1; 9 nucleotides line up with TRBD1. V was clipped by 2 bases and J by 8 bases; unmatched bases: 8. The CDR3 extends over 15 amino acids. Germline V lookup: CDR1 SGHRS, CDR2 YFSETQ. Written as DNA, the CDR3 is TGCGCCAGCAGCTTAAGACAGGGGGTAACGGATGAGCAGTTCTTC. Translated, it gives CASSLRQGVTDEQFF.

The genes are TRBV5-4 and TRBJ1-1; the match to TRBD1 covers 10 bases. V gave up 5 bases and J gave up 5 bases; unmatched junction bases: 6. Germline V gene data show CDR1 as SGHNT and CDR2 as YYREEE (reference sequence). The CDR3 runs 14 residues. This CDR3 is CASRPDRGRTEAFF. In nucleotides, the CDR3 is TGTGCCAGCAGGCCGGACAGGGGGAGAACTGAAGCTTTCTTT.

V usage is TRBV2 and J usage is TRBJ1-1; D uncertain. In germline, CDR1 is SNHLY, CDR2 FYNNEI. CDR3 length: 13 residues. V was clipped by 3 bases and J by 1 base, with 6 bases between them. The CDR3 reads CASSDQWNTEAFF. The DNA for the CDR3 is TGTGCCAGCAGTGACCAATGGAACACTGAAGCTTTCTTT.

This clone was recorded many times. The gene calls are TRBV11-3 and TRBJ1-5; 7 positions agree with TRBD1. CDR3 length: 17 amino acids. CDR1 SGHNT and CDR2 YENEEA come from the germline V gene. V gave up 2 bases and J gave up 4 bases; unmatched junction bases: 11. The CDR3 is CASSLKGGQTLNQPQHF. The CDR3, as DNA: TGTGCCAGCAGCTTAAAGGGGGGACAGACCCTGAATCAGCCCCAGCATTTT. The whole variable domain, filled in from reference TRBV11-3 and TRBJ1-5, reads EAGVVQSPRYKIIEKKQPVAFWCNPISGHNTLYWYLQNLGQGPELLIRYENEEAVDDSQLPKDRFSAERLKGVDSTLKIQPAELGDSAVYLCASSLKGGQTLNQPQHFGDGTRLSIL.

The chain combines TRBV19 with TRBJ1-2, with 12 bases aligning to TRBD1. The CDR3 is 15 residues long. Germline assignment: CDR1 LNHDA and CDR2 SQIVND (reference sequence). The junction had 10 bases not matched to a gene; V was cut back by 7 bases and J by 7 bases. CDR3 residues: CASTGQGQGARGYTF. DNA of the CDR3: TGTGCCAGTACCGGCCAGGGACAGGGGGCGCGTGGCTACACCTTC.

This chain uses TRBV5-1 with TRBJ1-1, with D tentatively TRBD1 (6 bases). Germline V lookup: CDR1 SGHRS, CDR2 YFSETQ. The CDR3 length is 17 residues. V was shortened by 3 bases and J by 5 bases, with 23 bases between the two germline ends. The DNA for the CDR3 is TGCGCCAGCAGCTGGAGGGGGGGACTAGCCCTTGGGACTGAAGCTTTCTTT. Protein sequence: CASSWRGGLALGTEAFF.

The V and J genes are TRBV11-2 and TRBJ1-1, with TRBD1 matching 8 bases. The CDR3 length is 17 residues. CDR1 SGHAT and CDR2 FQNNGV come from the germline V gene. J was trimmed by 3 bases and V by 5 bases; bases with no gene match: 14. CDR3 DNA: TGTGCCAGCAGCACCCTCAGGGGGCGCGATCTGGACACTGAAGCTTTCTTT. It codes for CASSTLRGRDLDTEAFF.

The rearrangement links TRBV6-5 to TRBJ1-6; D is undetermined. V was shortened by 6 bases and J by 9 bases, with 15 bases between the two germline ends. CDR1 and CDR2 (germline): MNHEY, SVGAGI. The CDR3 extends over 14 amino acids. CDR3 amino acids: CASSPILEGSPLHF. In DNA, the CDR3 is TGTGCCAGCAGCCCGATACTGGAGGGTTCACCCCTCCACTTT.

The J gene is TRBJ2-5, the V gene TRBV5-4; the match to TRBD1 covers 7 bases. J lost 4 bases, V lost 4 bases, and 4 bases had no gene match. The CDR3 is 13 amino acids. The germline V gene encodes CDR1 SGHNT and CDR2 YYREEE (reference sequence). DNA for the CDR3: TGTGCCAGCAGCAAGGGACAGCGAGAGACCCAGTACTTC. Translation: CASSKGQRETQYF.

This sequence joins TRBV28 and TRBJ1-1, with 9 bases fitting TRBD1. The CDR3 extends over 15 amino acids. Germline V gene data show CDR1 as MDHEN and CDR2 as SYDVKM. Trimming took 1 base from V and 4 from J; bases not matched to a gene: 4. The CDR3 nucleotides read TGTGCCAGCAGTTTATACAGGGGGCTCGGCACTGAAGCTTTCTTT. This translates into CASSLYRGLGTEAFF.

About this clone itself: Other DNA sequences in this sample translate to the same CDR3. This chain joins TRBV18 and TRBJ1-1; D call uncertain. Per the germline V gene, CDR1 is KGHSH and CDR2 is LQKENI. Trimming took off 2 bases at V and 2 bases at J, with 6 bases between the two ends. This CDR3 contains 13 residues. CDR3 nucleotide sequence: TGTGCCAGCTCACCAGGAGTCAACACTGAAGCTTTCTTT. This sequence encodes CASSPGVNTEAFF.

The rearrangement joins TRBV6-2 or TRBV6-3 to TRBJ2-1, with 11 bases identical to TRBD1. This CDR3 is built from 17 residues. The germline CDR1 and CDR2 sequences are MNHEY and SVGEGT. V gave up 6 bases and J gave up 4 bases; unmatched junction bases: 11. The CDR3 sequence: CASSSGTGGYAYNEQFF. The CDR3 DNA is TGTGCCAGCAGCTCCGGGACAGGGGGATACGCATACAATGAGCAGTTCTTC.

The rearrangement uses TRBV9 and TRBJ2-1, with 7 nucleotides matching TRBD2. The germline gives CDR1 SGDLS, CDR2 YYNGEE. J was trimmed by 9 bases and V by 4 bases; bases with no gene match: 19. This CDR3 has 17 residues. CDR3 sequence: CASSPTMDGGVRVEQFF. The CDR3 coding sequence is TGTGCCAGCAGCCCTACAATGGATGGGGGGGTACGGGTTGAGCAGTTCTTC. Variable domain in full (rest from reference TRBV9 and TRBJ2-1): DSGVTQTPKHLITATGQRVTLRCSPRSGDLSVYWYQQSLDQGLQFLIQYYNGEERAKGNILERFSAQQFPDLHSELNLSSLELGDSALYFCASSPTMDGGVRVEQFFGPGTRLTVL.